This T cell receptor (beta chain) was recovered during a study of blood T cell repertoires in COVID-19. Study-wide context: COVID-19 samples, acute and convalescent, were from the United States, Italy and Spain. Sources were T cells, B-cell-depleted T cells, or PBMCs; the material itself was cDNA or gDNA.

Authors' processing steps: Amplification with reference gene primers provided the estimates of nucleated cell counts. The assay was immunoSEQ multiplex PCR, and TCRdb's table has in-frame clones only and misses some. V and J calls and clone size are given by that table; D and trimming were obtained from the DNA. The sample holds 150,000 to 200,000 clones, 92% seen once. J lost 6 bases, V lost 1 base, and 2 bases had no gene match. The CDR3 runs 13 residues. In germline, CDR1 is SGHTA, CDR2 FQGNSA. The J gene is TRBJ1-2, the V gene TRBV7-2; 7 bases are a match to TRBD1. Sequencing was done on a sample of peripheral blood. This sequence originates from a man aged 25 to 40 with COVID-19, enrolled during active disease. This chain's CDR3 is CASSLETGNGYTF. The CDR3 coding sequence is TGTGCCAGCAGCTTAGAGACAGGGAATGGCTACACCTTC.